This T cell receptor (beta chain) was sequenced during a study of blood T cells in healthy people across ages. The germline V gene has CDR1 SQVTM and CDR2 ANQGSEA. CDR3 size: 13 residues. Study-wide findings and caveats: Naive T cell percentage strongly correlated with TCR beta diversity.

The study drew donors from healthy Caucasian individuals in Russia aged 6 to 90. Each donor had 7.5 to 10 milliliters of peripheral blood drawn. Primers used in a second PCR of roughly 6 to 12 cycles were a sample-barcoded 5' primer and a J-beta primer mix. Samples each returned at least 2.5 million CDR3-containing paired-end reads. MiXCR, applied by TCRdb to the 5' RACE reads, yields one record per CDR3 protein. The table includes more than 700,000 distinct CDR3 sequences, about 53% detected once. This clonotype showed up just once. Its antigen is unidentified. With a much larger clone just one base away, this may be a read error.

The clonotype originates from a man at least 80 years old in good health. Sample: blood. The chain recombines TRBV29-1 with TRBJ2-5, with D unresolved. The better agreement between TRBJ2-1 and the DNA end casts doubt on the J call. The CDR3 bases are TGCAGCGTGACCCCCGGCATTGAAGAGACCCAGTTCTTC. It is translated as CSVTPGIEETQFF.